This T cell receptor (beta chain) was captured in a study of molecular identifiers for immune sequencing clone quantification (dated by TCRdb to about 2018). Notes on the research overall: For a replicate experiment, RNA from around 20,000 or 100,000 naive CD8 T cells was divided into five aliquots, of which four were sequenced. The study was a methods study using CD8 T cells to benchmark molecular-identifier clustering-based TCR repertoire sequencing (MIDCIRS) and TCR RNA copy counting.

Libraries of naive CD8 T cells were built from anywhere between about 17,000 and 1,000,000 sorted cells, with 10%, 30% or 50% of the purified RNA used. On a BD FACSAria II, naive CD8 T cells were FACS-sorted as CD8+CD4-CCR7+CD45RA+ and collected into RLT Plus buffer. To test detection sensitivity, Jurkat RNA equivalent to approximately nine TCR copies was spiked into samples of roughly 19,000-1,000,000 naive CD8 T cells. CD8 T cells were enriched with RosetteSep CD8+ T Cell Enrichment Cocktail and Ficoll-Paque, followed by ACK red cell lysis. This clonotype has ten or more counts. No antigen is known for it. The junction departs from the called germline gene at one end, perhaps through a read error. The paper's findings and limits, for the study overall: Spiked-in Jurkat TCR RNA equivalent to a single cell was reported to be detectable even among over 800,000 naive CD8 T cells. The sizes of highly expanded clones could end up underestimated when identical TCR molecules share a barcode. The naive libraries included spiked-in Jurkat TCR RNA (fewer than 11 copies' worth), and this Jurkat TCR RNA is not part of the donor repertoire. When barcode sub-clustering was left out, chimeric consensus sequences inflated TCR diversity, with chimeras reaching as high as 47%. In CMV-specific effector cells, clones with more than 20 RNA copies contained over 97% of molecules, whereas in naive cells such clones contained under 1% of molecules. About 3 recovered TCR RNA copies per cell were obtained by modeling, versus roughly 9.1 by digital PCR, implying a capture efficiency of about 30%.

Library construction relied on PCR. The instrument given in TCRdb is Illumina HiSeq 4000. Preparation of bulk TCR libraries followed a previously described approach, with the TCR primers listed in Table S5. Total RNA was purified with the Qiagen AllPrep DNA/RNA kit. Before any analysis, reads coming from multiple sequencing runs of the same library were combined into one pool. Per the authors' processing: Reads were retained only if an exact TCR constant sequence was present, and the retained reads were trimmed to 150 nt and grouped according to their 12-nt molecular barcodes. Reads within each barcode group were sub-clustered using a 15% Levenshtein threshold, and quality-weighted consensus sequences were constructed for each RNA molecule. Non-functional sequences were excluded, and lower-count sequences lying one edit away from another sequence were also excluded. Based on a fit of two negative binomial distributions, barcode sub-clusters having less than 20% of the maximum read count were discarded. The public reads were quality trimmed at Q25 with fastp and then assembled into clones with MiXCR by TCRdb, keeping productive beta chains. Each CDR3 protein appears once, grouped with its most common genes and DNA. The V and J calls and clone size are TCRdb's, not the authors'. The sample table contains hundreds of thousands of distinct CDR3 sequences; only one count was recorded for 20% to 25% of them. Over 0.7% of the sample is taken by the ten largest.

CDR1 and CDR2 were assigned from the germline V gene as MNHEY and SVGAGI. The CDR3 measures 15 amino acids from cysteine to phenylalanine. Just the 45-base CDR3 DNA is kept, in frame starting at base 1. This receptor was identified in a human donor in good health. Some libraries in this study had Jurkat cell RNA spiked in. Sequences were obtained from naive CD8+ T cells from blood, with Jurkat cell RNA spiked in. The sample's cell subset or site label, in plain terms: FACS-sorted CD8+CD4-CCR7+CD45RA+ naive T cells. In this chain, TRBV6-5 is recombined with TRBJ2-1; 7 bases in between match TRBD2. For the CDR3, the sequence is CASSHPPGGLYEPFF. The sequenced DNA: TGTGCCAGCAGTCACCCACCCGGGGGGTTGTACGAGCCGTTCTTC.